The next 5 T cell receptor beta chains were all read from a single sample in a study of T cells in localized non-small cell lung cancer. The repertoire was sequenced with immunoSEQ multiplex PCR; TCRdb's copy has only in-frame clones and lacks some. The repertoire consists of roughly 3,000 clones, with around 30% occurring once and the leading ten covering 20%. The specimen was normal lung tissue next to the tumor, collected before any cancer treatment. The receptors originated from a female donor of 60 years or more with stage I squamous cell lung carcinoma.

The V gene is TRBV11-3, the J gene TRBJ2-2; D perhaps matches TRBD2 (5 bases). Trimming shortened V by 3 bases and J by 4 bases, and 12 bases separated the two germline ends. This CDR3 region has 15 residues. The germline CDR1 and CDR2 sequences are SGHNT and YENEEA. The CDR3 DNA follows: TGTGCCAGCAGCTTGCCAGGAGGAGGCACCGGGGAGCTGTTTTTT. Translated: CASSLPGGGTGELFF.

The chain uses TRBV19 and TRBJ2-1; D may correspond to TRBD1 or TRBD2 (5 bases each). Germline V gene lookup returns CDR1 LNHDA and CDR2 SQIVND (reference sequence). The CDR3 extends over 12 amino acids. The V and J ends lost 10 bases and 4 bases respectively, with 11 bases between them. This CDR3 reads CATGTIYNEQFF. CDR3 coding DNA: TGTGCCACGGGGACCATTTACAATGAGCAGTTCTTC.

The V call is TRBV14, the J call TRBJ2-7; TRBD1 aligns across 11 bases. This CDR3 has 14 amino acids. The germline V gene encodes CDR1 SGHDN and CDR2 FVKESK. V was clipped by 8 bases and J by 5 bases; unmatched bases: 8. The CDR3 sequence is CASGEDRGRHEQYF. In nucleotides, the CDR3 is TGTGCCAGCGGAGAGGACAGGGGGCGACACGAGCAGTACTTC.

This chain links TRBV11-3 with TRBJ2-7, with TRBD2 as a possible D gene (5 bases). The germline V gene encodes CDR1 SGHNT and CDR2 YENEEA. Trimming took 5 bases from V and 2 from J, leaving 22 bases between them. This CDR3 is built from 17 residues. The CDR3 is CASSLIFLSGSAYEQYF. The CDR3 DNA follows: TGTGCCAGCAGCCTTATTTTCTTGAGCGGTTCAGCCTACGAGCAGTACTTC.

This clone turned up a few times. This chain connects TRBV28 to TRBJ1-2; D perhaps matches TRBD1 (5 bases). The V gene lost 6 bases and the J gene lost 4 bases, with 21 bases spanning the gap. Germline CDR1 and CDR2: MDHEN and SYDVKM. The CDR3 covers 16 residues. CDR3 in amino acids: CASSPRSGRVGYGYTF. In DNA, the CDR3 is TGTGCCAGCAGCCCACGGTCGGGCAGGGTAGGCTATGGCTACACCTTC.